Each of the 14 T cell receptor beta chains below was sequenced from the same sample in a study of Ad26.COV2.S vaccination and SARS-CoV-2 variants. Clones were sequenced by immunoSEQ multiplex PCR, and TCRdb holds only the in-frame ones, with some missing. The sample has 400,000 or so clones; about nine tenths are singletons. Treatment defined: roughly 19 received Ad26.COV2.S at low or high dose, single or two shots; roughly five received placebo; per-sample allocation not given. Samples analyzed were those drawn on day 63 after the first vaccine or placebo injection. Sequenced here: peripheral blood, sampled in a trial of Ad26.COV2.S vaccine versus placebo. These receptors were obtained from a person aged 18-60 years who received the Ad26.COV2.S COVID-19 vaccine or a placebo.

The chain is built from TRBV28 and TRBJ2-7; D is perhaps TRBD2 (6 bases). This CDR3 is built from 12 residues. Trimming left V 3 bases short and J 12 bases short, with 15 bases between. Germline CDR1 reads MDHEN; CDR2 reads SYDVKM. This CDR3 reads CASSLKGRGRYF. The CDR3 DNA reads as TGTGCCAGCAGTTTGAAAGGCCGGGGGAGGTACTTC.

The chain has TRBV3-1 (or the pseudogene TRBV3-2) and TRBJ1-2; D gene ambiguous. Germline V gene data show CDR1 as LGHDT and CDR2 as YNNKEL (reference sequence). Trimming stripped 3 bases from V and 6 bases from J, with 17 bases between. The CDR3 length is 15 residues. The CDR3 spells CASSHRSSETHGYTF. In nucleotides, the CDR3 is TGTGCCAGCAGCCATAGGTCGTCCGAGACGCATGGCTACACCTTC.

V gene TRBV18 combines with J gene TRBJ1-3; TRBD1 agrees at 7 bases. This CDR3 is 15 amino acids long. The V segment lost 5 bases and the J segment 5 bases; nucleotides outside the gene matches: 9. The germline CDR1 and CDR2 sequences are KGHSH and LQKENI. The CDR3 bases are TGTGCCAGCTCATCAGACAGGGTACGGAGAAACACCATATATTTT. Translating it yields CASSSDRVRRNTIYF. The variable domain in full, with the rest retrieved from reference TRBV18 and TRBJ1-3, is NAGVMQNPRHLVRRRGQEARLRCSPMKGHSHVYWYRQLPEEGLKFMVYLQKENIIDESGMPKERFSAEFPKEGPSILRIQQVVRGDSAAYFCASSSDRVRRNTIYFGEGSWLTVV.

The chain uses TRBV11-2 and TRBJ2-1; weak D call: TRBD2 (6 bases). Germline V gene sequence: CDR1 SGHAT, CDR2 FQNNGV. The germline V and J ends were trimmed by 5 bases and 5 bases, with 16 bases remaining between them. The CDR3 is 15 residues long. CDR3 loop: CASSLLRGSHNEQFF. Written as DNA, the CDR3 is TGTGCCAGCAGCCTACTTCGGGGGTCTCACAATGAGCAGTTCTTC.

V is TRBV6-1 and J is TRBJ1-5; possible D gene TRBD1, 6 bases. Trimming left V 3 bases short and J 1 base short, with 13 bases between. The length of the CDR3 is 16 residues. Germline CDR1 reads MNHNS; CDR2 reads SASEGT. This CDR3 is CASSDLPGASNQPQHF. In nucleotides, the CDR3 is TGTGCCAGCAGTGACCTCCCGGGGGCAAGCAATCAGCCCCAGCATTTT.

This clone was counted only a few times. CDR3 protein: CASSLGKDGYTF. CDR3 nucleotide sequence: TGTGCCAGCAGCTTAGGGAAGGATGGCTACACCTTC. The genes are TRBV5-4 and TRBJ1-2; D not resolved. Per germline, CDR1 SGHNT and CDR2 YYREEE (reference sequence). The CDR3 spans 12 residues. Trimming removed 2 bases at V and 6 bases at J, with 8 bases between.

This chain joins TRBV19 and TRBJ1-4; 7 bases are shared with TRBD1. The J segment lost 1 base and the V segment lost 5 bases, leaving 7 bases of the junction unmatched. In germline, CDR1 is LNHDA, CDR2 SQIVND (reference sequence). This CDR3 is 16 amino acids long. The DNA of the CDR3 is TGTGCCAGTAGTCCCAGACAGGGAGTAACTAATGAAAAACTGTTTTTT. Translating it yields CASSPRQGVTNEKLFF.

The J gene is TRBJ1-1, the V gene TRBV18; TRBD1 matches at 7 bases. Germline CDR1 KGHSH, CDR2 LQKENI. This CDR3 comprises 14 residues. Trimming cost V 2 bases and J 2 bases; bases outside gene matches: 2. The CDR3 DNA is TGTGCCAGCTCACCATCAGGGGGTAACACTGAAGCTTTCTTT. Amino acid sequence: CASSPSGGNTEAFF.

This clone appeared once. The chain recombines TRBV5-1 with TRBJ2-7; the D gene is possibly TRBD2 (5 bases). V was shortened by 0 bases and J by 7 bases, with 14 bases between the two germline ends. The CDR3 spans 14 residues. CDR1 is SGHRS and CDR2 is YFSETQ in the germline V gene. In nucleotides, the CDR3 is TGCGCCAGCAGCTTGGTTTTCGGGGTGGGGGAGCAGTACTTC. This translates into CASSLVFGVGEQYF.

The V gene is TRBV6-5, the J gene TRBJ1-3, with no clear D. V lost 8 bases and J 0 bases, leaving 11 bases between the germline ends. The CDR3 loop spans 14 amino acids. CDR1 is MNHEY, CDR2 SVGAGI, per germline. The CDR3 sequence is CASLPLRSGNTIYF. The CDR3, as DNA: TGTGCCAGCCTGCCGCTCCGCTCTGGAAACACCATATATTTT.

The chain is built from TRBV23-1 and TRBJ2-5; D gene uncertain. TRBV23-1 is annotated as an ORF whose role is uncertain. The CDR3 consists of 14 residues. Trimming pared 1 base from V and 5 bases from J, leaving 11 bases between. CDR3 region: CASSQCPMGETQYF. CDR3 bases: TGCGCCAGCAGTCAATGCCCCATGGGGGAGACCCAGTACTTC.

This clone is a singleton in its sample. The CDR3 is CASSLEIGSAHNEQFF. The CDR3 DNA is TGTGCCAGCAGCTTAGAAATAGGTAGCGCGCACAATGAGCAGTTCTTC. The V and J genes are TRBV7-2 and TRBJ2-1, with D possibly matching TRBD2 (5 bases). CDR3 length equals 16 residues. The germline V gene has CDR1 SGHTA and CDR2 FQGNSA. Trimming left V 1 base short and J 5 bases short, with 15 bases between.

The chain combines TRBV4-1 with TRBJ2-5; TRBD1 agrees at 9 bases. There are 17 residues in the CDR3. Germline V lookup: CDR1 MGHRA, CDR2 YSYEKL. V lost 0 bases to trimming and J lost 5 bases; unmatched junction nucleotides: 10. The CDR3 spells CASSQDLRDRAYETQYF. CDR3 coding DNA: TGCGCCAGCAGCCAAGATCTACGGGACAGGGCATACGAGACCCAGTACTTC.

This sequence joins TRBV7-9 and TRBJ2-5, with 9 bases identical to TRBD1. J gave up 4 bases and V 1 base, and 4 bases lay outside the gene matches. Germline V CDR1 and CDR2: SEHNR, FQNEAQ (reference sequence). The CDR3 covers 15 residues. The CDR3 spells CASSLGGQGRETQYF. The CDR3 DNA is TGTGCCAGCAGCTTAGGAGGACAGGGGAGAGAGACCCAGTACTTC.